This T cell receptor beta chain was retrieved from a study of T cell responses to AZD1222 COVID-19 vaccine. About this clone itself: Its matching antigen is unknown.

Assay: immunoSEQ multiplex PCR; the TCRdb copy retains only in-frame clones and omits some. The sample records 60,000 to 75,000 clones, approximately 85% being singletons. Study-level points and caveats: Most donors were white British, females outnumbered males, and clonal diversity was possibly underestimated. The peak T cell response came first, and repertoires were sampled only after it.

This CDR3 contains 16 residues. V lost 1 base, J lost 3 bases, and 16 bases lay in between. From germline, CDR1 is SGHVS and CDR2 FQNEAQ. The starting material was peripheral blood, obtained on day 0 of AZD1222 vaccination. The clonotype originates from an adult in good health. V is TRBV7-8 and J is TRBJ2-7; D could derive from TRBD1 or TRBD2 (6 bases each). CDR3 nucleotides: TGTGCCAGCAGCTTAGTGGGGGGCCTCCGCATCTACGAGCAGTACTTC. Translation: CASSLVGGLRIYEQYF.